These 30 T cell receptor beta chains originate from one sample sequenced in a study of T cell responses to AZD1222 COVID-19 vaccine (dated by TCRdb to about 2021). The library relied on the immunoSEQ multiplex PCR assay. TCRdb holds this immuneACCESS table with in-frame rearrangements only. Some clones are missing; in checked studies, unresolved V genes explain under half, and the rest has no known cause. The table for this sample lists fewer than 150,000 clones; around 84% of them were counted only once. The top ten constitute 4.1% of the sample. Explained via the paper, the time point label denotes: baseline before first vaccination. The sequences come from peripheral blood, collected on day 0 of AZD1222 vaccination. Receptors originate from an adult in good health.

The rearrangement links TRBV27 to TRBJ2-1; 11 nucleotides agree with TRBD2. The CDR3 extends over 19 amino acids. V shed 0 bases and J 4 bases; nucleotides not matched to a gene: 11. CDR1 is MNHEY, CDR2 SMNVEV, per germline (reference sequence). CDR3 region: CASSLSRGKGTSGYNEQFF. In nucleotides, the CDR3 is TGTGCCAGCAGTTTATCGAGAGGGAAGGGGACTAGCGGTTACAATGAGCAGTTCTTC.

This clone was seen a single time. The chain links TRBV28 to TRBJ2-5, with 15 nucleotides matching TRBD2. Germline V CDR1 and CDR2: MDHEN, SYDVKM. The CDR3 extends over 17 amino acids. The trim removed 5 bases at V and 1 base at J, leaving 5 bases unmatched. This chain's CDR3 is CASSGTSGGPSQETQYF. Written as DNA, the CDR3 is TGTGCCAGCAGTGGGACTAGCGGGGGGCCCAGCCAAGAGACCCAGTACTTC.

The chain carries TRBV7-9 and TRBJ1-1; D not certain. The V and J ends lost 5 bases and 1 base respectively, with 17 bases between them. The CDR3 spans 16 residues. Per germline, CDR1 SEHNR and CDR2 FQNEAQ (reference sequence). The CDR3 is CASSPHSSLWNTEAFF. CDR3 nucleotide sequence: TGTGCCAGCAGCCCGCACAGCTCCCTTTGGAACACTGAAGCTTTCTTT.

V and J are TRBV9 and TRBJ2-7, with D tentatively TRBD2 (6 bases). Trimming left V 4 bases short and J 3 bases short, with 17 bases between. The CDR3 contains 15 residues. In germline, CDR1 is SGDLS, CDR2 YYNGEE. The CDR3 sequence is CASSPTEGGGYEQYF. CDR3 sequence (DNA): TGTGCCAGCAGCCCCACGGAGGGAGGTGGCTACGAGCAGTACTTC.

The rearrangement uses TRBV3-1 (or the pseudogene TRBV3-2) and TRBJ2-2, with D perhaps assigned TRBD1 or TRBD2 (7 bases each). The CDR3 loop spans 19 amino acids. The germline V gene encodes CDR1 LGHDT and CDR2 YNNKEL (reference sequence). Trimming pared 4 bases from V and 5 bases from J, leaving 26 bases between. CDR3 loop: CASSPGGGRQGRLTGELFF. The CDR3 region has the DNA TGTGCCAGCAGCCCAGGGGGGGGAAGACAGGGAAGGTTGACCGGGGAGCTGTTTTTT.

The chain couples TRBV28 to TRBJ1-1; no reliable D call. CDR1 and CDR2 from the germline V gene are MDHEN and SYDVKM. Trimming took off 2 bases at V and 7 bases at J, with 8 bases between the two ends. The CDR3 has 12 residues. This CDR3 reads CASSLGIFEAFF. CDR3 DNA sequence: TGTGCCAGCAGTTTAGGAATCTTTGAAGCTTTCTTT.

Written as DNA, the CDR3 is TGTGCCAGCAGTTCTCTGGCCGCCAATCAGCCCCAGCATTTT. This codes for CASSSLAANQPQHF. The rearrangement uses TRBV6-5 and TRBJ1-5, with unresolved D. This CDR3 has 14 amino acids. The germline V gene encodes CDR1 MNHEY and CDR2 SVGAGI. V was cut by 4 bases and J by 3 bases, with 10 bases left in between.

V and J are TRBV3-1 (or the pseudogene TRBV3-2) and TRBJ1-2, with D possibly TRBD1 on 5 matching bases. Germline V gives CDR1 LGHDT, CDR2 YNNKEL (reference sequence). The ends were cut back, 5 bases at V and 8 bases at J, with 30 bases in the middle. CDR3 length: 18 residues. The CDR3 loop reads CASSLRLLPGPRVSGYTF. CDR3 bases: TGTGCCAGCAGCTTGCGCCTCCTTCCGGGACCCCGAGTTTCCGGCTACACCTTC.

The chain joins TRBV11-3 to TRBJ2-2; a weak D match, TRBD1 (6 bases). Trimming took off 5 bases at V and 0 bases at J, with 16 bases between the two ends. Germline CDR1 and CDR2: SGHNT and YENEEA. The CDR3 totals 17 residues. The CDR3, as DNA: TGTGCCAGCAGCCCAGGGGCAGCCGCTACGAACACCGGGGAGCTGTTTTTT. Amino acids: CASSPGAAATNTGELFF.

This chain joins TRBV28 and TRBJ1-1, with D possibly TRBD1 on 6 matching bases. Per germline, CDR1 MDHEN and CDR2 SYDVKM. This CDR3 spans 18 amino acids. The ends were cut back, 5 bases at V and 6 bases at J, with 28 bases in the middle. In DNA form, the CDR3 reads TGTGCCAGCAGTCCCACGCAAAGCTTCACAGGGACGTACTCTGAAGCTTTCTTT. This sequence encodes CASSPTQSFTGTYSEAFF.

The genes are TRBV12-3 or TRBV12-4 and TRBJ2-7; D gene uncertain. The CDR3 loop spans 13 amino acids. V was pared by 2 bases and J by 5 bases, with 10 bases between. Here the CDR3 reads CASSLMAVDEQYF. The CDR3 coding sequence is TGTGCCAGCAGTTTAATGGCAGTTGACGAGCAGTACTTC.

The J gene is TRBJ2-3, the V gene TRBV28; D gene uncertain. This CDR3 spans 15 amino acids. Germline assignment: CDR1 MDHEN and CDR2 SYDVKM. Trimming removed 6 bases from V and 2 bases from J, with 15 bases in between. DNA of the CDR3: TGTGCCAGCAGCACACCGCTGTCTCACACAGATACGCAGTATTTT. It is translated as CASSTPLSHTDTQYF.

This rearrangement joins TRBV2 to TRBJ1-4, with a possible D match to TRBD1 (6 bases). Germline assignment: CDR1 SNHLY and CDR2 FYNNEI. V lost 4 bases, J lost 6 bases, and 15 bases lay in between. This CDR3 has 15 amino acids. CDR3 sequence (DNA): TGTGCCAGCAGTGTGGGGGGGCGCCCGGATGAAAAACTGTTTTTT. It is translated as CASSVGGRPDEKLFF.

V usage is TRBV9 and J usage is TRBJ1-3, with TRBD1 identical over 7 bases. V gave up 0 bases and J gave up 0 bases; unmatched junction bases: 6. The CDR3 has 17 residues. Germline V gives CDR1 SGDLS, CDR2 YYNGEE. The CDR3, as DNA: TGTGCCAGCAGCGTAGGGTTCCAGGGGGGCTCTGGAAACACCATATATTTT. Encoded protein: CASSVGFQGGSGNTIYF.

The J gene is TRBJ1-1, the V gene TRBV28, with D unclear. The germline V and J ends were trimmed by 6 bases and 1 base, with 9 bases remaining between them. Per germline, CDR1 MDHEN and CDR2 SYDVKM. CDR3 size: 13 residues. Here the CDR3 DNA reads TGTGCCAGCAGGTGGCCAGGGAACACTGAAGCTTTCTTT. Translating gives CASRWPGNTEAFF. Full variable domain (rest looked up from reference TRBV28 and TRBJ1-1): DVKVTQSSRYLVKRTGEKVFLECVQDMDHENMFWYRQDPGLGLRLIYFSYDVKMKEKGDIPEGYSVSREKKERFSLILESASTNQTSMYLCASRWPGNTEAFFGQGTRLTVV.

CDR3 protein: CASSLLVSGYANTGELFF. The DNA of the CDR3 is TGTGCCAGCAGCTTATTAGTGTCAGGATACGCGAACACCGGGGAGCTGTTTTTT. The genes are TRBV5-8 and TRBJ2-2, with D hard to call. The CDR3 sequence is 18 residues long. CDR1 is SGHTS and CDR2 is YDEGEE in the germline V gene. The ends were cut back, 2 bases at V and 0 bases at J, with 17 bases in the middle.

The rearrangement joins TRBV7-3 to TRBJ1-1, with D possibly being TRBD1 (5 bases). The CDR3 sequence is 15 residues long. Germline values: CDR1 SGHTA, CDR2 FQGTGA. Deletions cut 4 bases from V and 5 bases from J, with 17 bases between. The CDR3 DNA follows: TGTGCCAGCAGCTCGATCGGGGCGGGGGATACTGAAGCTTTCTTT. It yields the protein CASSSIGAGDTEAFF.

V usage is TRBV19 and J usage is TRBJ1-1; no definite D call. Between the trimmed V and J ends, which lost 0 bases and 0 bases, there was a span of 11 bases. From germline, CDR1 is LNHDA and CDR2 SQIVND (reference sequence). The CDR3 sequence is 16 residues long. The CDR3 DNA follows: TGTGCCAGTAGTATAGATGAGTCGATCATGAACACTGAAGCTTTCTTT. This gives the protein CASSIDESIMNTEAFF. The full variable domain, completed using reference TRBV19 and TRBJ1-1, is DGGITQSPKYLFRKEGQNVTLSCEQNLNHDAMYWYRQDPGQGLRLIYYSQIVNDFQKGDIAEGYSVSREKKESFPLTVTSAQKNPTAFYLCASSIDESIMNTEAFFGQGTRLTVV.

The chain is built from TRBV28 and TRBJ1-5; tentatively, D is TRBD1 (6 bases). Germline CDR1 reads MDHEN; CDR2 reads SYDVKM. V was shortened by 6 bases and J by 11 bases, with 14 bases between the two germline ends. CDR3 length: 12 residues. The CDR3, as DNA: TGTGCCAGCAGCCTGACAGGAGAGGCCCAGCATTTT. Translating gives CASSLTGEAQHF.

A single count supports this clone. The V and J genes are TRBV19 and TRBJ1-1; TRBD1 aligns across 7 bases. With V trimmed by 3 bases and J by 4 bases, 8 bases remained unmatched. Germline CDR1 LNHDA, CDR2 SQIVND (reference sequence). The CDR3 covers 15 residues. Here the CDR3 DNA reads TGTGCCAGTAGTATGGGGGGACAGAGGAGCACTGAAGCTTTCTTT. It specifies CASSMGGQRSTEAFF.

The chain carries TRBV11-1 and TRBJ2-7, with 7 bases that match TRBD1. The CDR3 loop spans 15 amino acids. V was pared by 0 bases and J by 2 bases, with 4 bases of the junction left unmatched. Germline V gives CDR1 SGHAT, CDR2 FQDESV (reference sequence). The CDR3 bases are TGTGCCAGCAGCTTAGCAGGGGGCTCTGCCTACGAGCAGTACTTC. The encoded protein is CASSLAGGSAYEQYF. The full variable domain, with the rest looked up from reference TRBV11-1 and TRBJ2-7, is EAEVAQSPRYKITEKSQAVAFWCDPISGHATLYWYRQILGQGPELLVQFQDESVVDDSQLPKDRFSAERLKGVDSTLKIQPAELGDSAMYLCASSLAGGSAYEQYFGPGTRLTVT.

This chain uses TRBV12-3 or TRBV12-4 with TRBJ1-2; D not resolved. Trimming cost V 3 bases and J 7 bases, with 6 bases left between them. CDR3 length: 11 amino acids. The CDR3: CASSLRSGYTF. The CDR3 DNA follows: TGTGCCAGCAGTTTGAGGAGTGGCTACACCTTC.

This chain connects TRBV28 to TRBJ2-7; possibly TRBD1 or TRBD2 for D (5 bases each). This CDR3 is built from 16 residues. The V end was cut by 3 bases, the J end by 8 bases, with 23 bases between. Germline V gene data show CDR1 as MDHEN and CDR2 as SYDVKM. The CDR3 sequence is CASSLESGQFTRKQYF. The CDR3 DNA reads TGTGCCAGCAGTTTGGAGTCGGGGCAATTTACCCGCAAGCAGTACTTC.

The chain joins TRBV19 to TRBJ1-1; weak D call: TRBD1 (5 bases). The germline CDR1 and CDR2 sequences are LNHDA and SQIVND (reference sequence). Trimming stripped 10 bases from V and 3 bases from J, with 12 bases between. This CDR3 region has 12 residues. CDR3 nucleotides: TGTGCCACCTCGACAGTCTACACTGAAGCTTTCTTT. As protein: CATSTVYTEAFF.

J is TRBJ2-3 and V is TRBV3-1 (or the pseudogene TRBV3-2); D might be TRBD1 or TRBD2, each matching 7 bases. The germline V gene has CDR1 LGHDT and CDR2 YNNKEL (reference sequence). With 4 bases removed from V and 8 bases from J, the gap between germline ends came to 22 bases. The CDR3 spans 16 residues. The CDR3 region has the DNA TGTGCCAGCAGCCTGAGCGGGACAGCTACATATCGTACGCAGTATTTT. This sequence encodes CASSLSGTATYRTQYF.

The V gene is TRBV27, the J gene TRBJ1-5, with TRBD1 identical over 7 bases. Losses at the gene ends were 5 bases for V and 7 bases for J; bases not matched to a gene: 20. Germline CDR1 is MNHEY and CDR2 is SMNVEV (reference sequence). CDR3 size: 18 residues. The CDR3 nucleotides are TGTGCCAGCAGTCCCTCCTCCATCGGACAGGTTAGTGTCCAGCCCCAGCATTTT. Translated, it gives CASSPSSIGQVSVQPQHF.

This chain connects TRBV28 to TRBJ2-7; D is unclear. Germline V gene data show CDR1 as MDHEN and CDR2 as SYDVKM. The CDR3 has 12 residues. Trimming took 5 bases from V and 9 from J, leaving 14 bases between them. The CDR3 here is CASSIKDRWQYF. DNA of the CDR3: TGTGCCAGCAGTATCAAGGATCGCTGGCAGTACTTC.

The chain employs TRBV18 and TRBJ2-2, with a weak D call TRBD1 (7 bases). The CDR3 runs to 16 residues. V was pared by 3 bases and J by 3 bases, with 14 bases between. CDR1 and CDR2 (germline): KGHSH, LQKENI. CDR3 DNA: TGTGCCAGCTCACCGCGACAGGGCGGGGACACCGGGGAGCTGTTTTTT. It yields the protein CASSPRQGGDTGELFF. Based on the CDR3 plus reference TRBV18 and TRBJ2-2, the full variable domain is NAGVMQNPRHLVRRRGQEARLRCSPMKGHSHVYWYRQLPEEGLKFMVYLQKENIIDESGMPKERFSAEFPKEGPSILRIQQVVRGDSAAYFCASSPRQGGDTGELFFGEGSRLTVL.

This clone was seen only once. The DNA for the CDR3 is TGTGCCAGCAGTTACTCATTTCAACTGGAAGCTTTCTTT. Translated, it gives CASSYSFQLEAFF. The chain joins TRBV6-5 to TRBJ1-1; D is undetermined. CDR3 length: 13 amino acids. Per germline, CDR1 MNHEY and CDR2 SVGAGI. V was shortened by 0 bases and J by 8 bases, with 10 bases between the two germline ends.

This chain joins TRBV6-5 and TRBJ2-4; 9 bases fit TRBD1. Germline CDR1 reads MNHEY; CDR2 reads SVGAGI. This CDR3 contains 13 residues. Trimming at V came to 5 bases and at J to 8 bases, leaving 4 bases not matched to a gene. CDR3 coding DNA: TGTGCCAGCAGTCTGGGACAGGGATACATTCAGTACTTC. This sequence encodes CASSLGQGYIQYF.